This entry features one T cell receptor beta chain sequence. The antigen remains undetermined. PCR primers comprised 60 Vbeta and 13 Jbeta primers. Measured with immunoSEQ multiplex PCR; TCRdb has only the in-frame clones, and not every one. This sample has 95,000 to 120,000 clones, with around 77% found just once. J lost 3 bases, V lost 6 bases, and 10 bases had no gene match. CDR3 size: 15 residues. The germline V gene has CDR1 MNHEY and CDR2 SVGAGI. This record comes from a study of cytomegalovirus exposure and HLA in healthy donors. Study-wide background: A data release that came early held tens of millions of unique TCRs from HLA-typed donors.

Broader study findings: The study put some 160 TCR beta chains on its list as cytomegalovirus-associated.

The sample consisted of PBMCs. The V gene is TRBV6-5, the J gene TRBJ2-7, with 8 bases that match TRBD2. The sequence was obtained from a woman aged 30 to 39 in good health and CMV-seropositive. CDR3 protein: CASSRGVAGIYEQYF. Here the CDR3 DNA reads TGTGCCAGCAGCCGAGGAGTAGCGGGGATCTACGAGCAGTACTTC.